The T cell receptor beta chain described here comes from a study of blood T cell repertoires in COVID-19. Study in general: Sites in the United States, Italy and Spain provided acute and convalescent COVID-19 samples.

Original processing notes: Scientists estimated how many nucleated cells there were by amplifying reference gene primers. Sequencing was performed with immunoSEQ multiplex PCR; in TCRdb, only in-frame clones are kept and a portion is missing. From that table come the V and J calls and clone size; the DNA was used to work out D and trimming. The sample shows hundreds of thousands of clones, around 84% of them seen only once. Two negative PCRs, clearance, or symptom resolution had been documented for recovered Cohort 3 donors. The sequenced sample consisted of PBMCs or T cells enriched from blood (not recorded which). The sequence was collected from a woman between 45 and 60 years old who had recovered from COVID-19.

CDR3 nucleotides: TGTGCCAGCAGCAAAAGGGGACAGGGATTTGGCGTGAGCAATCAGCCCCAGCATTTT. Translation gives CASSKRGQGFGVSNQPQHF. The rearrangement joins TRBV21-1 to TRBJ1-5; TRBD1 reflects the table's D call only, with no check against the DNA. TRBV21-1 is tagged as a pseudogene. The CDR3 is made up of 19 amino acids.